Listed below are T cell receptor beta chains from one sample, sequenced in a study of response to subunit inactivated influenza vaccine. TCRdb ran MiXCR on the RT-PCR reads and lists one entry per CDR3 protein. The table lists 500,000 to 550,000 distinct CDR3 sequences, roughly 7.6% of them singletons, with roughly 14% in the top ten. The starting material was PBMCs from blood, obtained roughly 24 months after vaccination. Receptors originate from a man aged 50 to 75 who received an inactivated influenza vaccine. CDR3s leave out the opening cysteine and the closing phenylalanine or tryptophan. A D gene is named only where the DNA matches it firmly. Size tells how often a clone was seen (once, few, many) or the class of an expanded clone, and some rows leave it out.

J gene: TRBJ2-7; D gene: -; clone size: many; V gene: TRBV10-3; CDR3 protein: AISESSYEQY
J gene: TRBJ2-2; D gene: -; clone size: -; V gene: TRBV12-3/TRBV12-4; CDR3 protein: ASRRTLGNTGELF
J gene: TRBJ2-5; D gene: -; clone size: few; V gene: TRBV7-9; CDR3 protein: ASSGRRTDQETQY
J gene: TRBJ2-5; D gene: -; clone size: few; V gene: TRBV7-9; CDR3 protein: ASSSISRVLETQY
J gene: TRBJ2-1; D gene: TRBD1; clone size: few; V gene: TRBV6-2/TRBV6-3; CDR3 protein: ASTQDRVWREQF
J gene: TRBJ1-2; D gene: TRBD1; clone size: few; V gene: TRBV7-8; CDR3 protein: ASSVQGQANYGYT
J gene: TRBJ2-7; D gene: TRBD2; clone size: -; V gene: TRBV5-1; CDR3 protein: ASSRSGRAVEQY
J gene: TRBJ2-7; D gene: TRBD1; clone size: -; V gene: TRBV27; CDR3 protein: ASSSLDRSLRVEQY
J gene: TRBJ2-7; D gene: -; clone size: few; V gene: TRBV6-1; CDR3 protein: ASSVQGTIGYEQY
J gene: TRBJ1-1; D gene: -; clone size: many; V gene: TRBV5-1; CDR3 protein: ASRRGDTEAF
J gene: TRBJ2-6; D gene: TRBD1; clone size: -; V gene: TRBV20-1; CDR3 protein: SAGTGVGANVLT